What follows describes a single T cell receptor (beta chain). Preparation of the TCRbeta library used unique molecular identifiers. TCRdb re-analysed the PCR reads in MiXCR, keeping a single row per CDR3 protein. The sample contains some 530,000 distinct CDR3 sequences, around 13% of which appear only once. The source of the sample is a study of T-cell reconstitution after alpha-beta-depleted transplantation in children. This specimen was PBMCs from the stem cell graft donor, taken from the stem cell graft. The TCR was taken from a human donor who donated a stem cell graft to a child with combined immunodeficiency.

The CDR3 reads CASSLVGGITGSTGYTF. The CDR3, as DNA: TGCGCCAGCAGCTTGGTCGGCGGAATTACAGGGTCTACAGGCTACACCTTC. The chain recombines TRBV5-1 with TRBJ1-2, with a weak D call TRBD1 (6 bases). Germline V gene lookup returns CDR1 SGHRS and CDR2 YFSETQ. Between the trimmed V and J ends, which lost 0 bases and 8 bases, there was a span of 23 bases. There are 17 residues in the CDR3.